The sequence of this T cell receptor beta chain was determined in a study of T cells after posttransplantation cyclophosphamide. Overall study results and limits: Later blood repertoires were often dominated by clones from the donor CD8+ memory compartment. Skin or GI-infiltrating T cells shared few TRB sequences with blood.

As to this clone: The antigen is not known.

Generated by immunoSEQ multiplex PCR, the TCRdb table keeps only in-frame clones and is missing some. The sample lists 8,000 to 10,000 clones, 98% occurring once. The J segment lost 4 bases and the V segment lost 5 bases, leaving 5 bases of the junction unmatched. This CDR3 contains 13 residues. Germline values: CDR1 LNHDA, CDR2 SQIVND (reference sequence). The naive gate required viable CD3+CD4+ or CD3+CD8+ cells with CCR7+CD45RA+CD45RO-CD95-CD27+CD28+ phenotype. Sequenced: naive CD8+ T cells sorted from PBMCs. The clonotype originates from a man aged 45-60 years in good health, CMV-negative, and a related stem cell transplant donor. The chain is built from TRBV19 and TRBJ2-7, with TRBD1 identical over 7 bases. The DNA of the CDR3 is TGTGCCAGTAGTCCCGGGACAGCATACGAGCAGTACTTC. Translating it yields CASSPGTAYEQYF.